Following are 32 T cell receptor beta chains from one sample sequenced in a study of blood T cell repertoires in COVID-19. Repertoires were generated with immunoSEQ multiplex PCR, while TCRdb's copy carries only in-frame clones and drops some. Among 380,000 or so clones, about 80% were seen once, and the ten largest hold about 1.2%. The sample taken for sequencing was peripheral blood. The receptors come from a human donor with acute or convalescent COVID-19. The donor label of this sample is uncertain.

This clone was seen a single time. The chain links TRBV4-1 to TRBJ1-1; D remains unclear. Germline CDR1 reads MGHRA; CDR2 reads YSYEKL. The CDR3 extends over 14 amino acids. V lost 1 base and J 8 bases, leaving 14 bases between the germline ends. The CDR3, as DNA: TGCGCCAGCAGCCAAGTACGGGTCGGAAGGGAAGCTTTCTTT. Encoded protein: CASSQVRVGREAFF.

V gene TRBV5-1 combines with J gene TRBJ2-1, with TRBD2 identical over 12 bases. The V gene end was trimmed by 1 base and the J gene end by 9 bases; junction bases not matched to a gene: 5. CDR3 size: 15 residues. Per the germline V gene, CDR1 is SGHRS and CDR2 is YFSETQ. CDR3 sequence reads: CASSLLLAGGAEQFF. The CDR3 DNA follows: TGCGCCAGCAGCTTGTTACTAGCGGGAGGTGCTGAGCAGTTCTTC.

V and J are TRBV28 and TRBJ1-5; 8 bases fit TRBD1. This CDR3 contains 14 residues. CDR1 MDHEN and CDR2 SYDVKM come from the germline V gene. Losses at the gene ends were 5 bases for V and 7 bases for J; bases not matched to a gene: 7. CDR3 nucleotide sequence: TGTGCCAGCAGTCCGGGGACAGGTGAACAGCCCCAGCATTTT. It yields the protein CASSPGTGEQPQHF.

The chain combines TRBV20-1 with TRBJ2-1, with D unresolved. This CDR3 is 11 amino acids long. Trimming stripped 0 bases from V and 8 bases from J, with 5 bases between. Germline V gives CDR1 DFQATT, CDR2 SNEGSKA (reference sequence). DNA for the CDR3: TGCAGTGCTAGAGAAGCGCATGAGCAGTTCTTC. It is translated as CSAREAHEQFF.

The V call is TRBV5-1, the J call TRBJ2-1, with TRBD2 matching 7 bases. Germline lookup yields CDR1 SGHRS and CDR2 YFSETQ. The CDR3 length is 17 residues. J lost 2 bases, V lost 0 bases, and 8 bases had no gene match. CDR3 coding DNA: TGCGCCAGCAGCTTGGCCAAGGCTAGCGGCCCCTACAATGAGCAGTTCTTC. It specifies CASSLAKASGPYNEQFF.

This chain connects TRBV6-5 to TRBJ1-3; perhaps TRBD1 as D (6 bases). The V end lost 6 bases, the J end lost 0 bases, and 9 bases lay between the germline ends. CDR3 length equals 14 residues. Germline CDR1 reads MNHEY; CDR2 reads SVGAGI. CDR3 sequence reads: CASSWTVSGNTIYF. The CDR3 region has the DNA TGTGCCAGCAGCTGGACAGTCTCTGGAAACACCATATATTTT.

The V gene is TRBV28, the J gene TRBJ1-1; D ambiguous. The CDR3 runs to 13 residues. The V end was cut by 6 bases, the J end by 1 base, with 9 bases between. Germline CDR1 and CDR2: MDHEN and SYDVKM. The CDR3 nucleotides read TGTGCCAGCAGGCAGTACACGAACACTGAAGCTTTCTTT. This translates into CASRQYTNTEAFF. The full variable domain, completed using reference TRBV28 and TRBJ1-1, is DVKVTQSSRYLVKRTGEKVFLECVQDMDHENMFWYRQDPGLGLRLIYFSYDVKMKEKGDIPEGYSVSREKKERFSLILESASTNQTSMYLCASRQYTNTEAFFGQGTRLTVV.

This chain uses TRBV7-8 with TRBJ1-1; 7 nucleotides agree with TRBD1. This CDR3 has 14 amino acids. Germline assignment: CDR1 SGHVS and CDR2 FQNEAQ. Unmatched junction bases numbered 4, after V lost 0 bases and J lost 6 bases. CDR3 amino acids: CASSLATGWAEAFF. CDR3 sequence (DNA): TGTGCCAGCAGCTTAGCGACAGGGTGGGCTGAAGCTTTCTTT.

This rearrangement joins TRBV10-2 to TRBJ2-7, with 7 nucleotides matching TRBD1. The trim removed 7 bases at V and 3 bases at J, leaving 6 bases unmatched. CDR1 and CDR2 from the germline V gene are WSHSY and SAAADI. The CDR3 has 13 residues. The CDR3 is CASKRDRYYEQYF. The DNA of the CDR3 is TGCGCCAGCAAAAGGGACAGATACTACGAGCAGTACTTC.

V and J are TRBV6-2 or TRBV6-3 and TRBJ1-1, with D tentatively TRBD1 (6 bases). V was cut by 5 bases and J by 4 bases, with 11 bases left in between. The length of the CDR3 is 13 residues. CDR1 and CDR2 from the germline V gene are MNHEY and SVGEGT. The CDR3 reads CASSRQGSTEAFF. In DNA form, the CDR3 reads TGTGCCAGCAGTAGGCAGGGGAGCACTGAAGCTTTCTTT.

The V call is TRBV3-1 (or the pseudogene TRBV3-2), the J call TRBJ1-1; TRBD1 agrees at 8 bases. Germline CDR1 is LGHDT and CDR2 is YNNKEL (reference sequence). The CDR3 covers 16 residues. After removal of 7 bases from V and 1 base from J, the junction contained 11 bases not matched to a gene. CDR3 sequence reads: CASTLYHGTGNTEAFF. The CDR3 nucleotides are TGTGCCAGCACCCTCTATCACGGGACAGGGAACACTGAAGCTTTCTTT.

The V and J genes are TRBV3-1 (or the pseudogene TRBV3-2) and TRBJ1-1; 9 nucleotides line up with TRBD1. V dropped 8 bases and J dropped 10; count of bases not matched to a gene: 5. The CDR3 is 11 residues long. CDR1 and CDR2 from the germline V gene are LGHDT and YNNKEL (reference sequence). In nucleotides, the CDR3 is TGTGCCAGCTTCAACAGGGGGCGAGCTTTCTTT. Translated, it gives CASFNRGRAFF.

The V gene is TRBV18, the J gene TRBJ2-7; D call uncertain. This CDR3 has 13 residues. The V and J ends lost 1 base and 4 bases respectively, with 8 bases between them. Germline V gives CDR1 KGHSH, CDR2 LQKENI. CDR3: CASSPQERYEQYF. CDR3 bases: TGTGCCAGCTCACCACAAGAGAGATACGAGCAGTACTTC.

The chain employs TRBV5-4 and TRBJ2-1; 10 positions agree with TRBD2. CDR3 size: 15 residues. V shed 1 base, J shed 6 bases, and the junction held 4 bases outside the gene matches. From germline, CDR1 is SGHNT and CDR2 YYREEE (reference sequence). This CDR3 is CASSLLASGSNEQFF. CDR3 sequence (DNA): TGTGCCAGCAGCTTGTTGGCTAGCGGGAGCAATGAGCAGTTCTTC. Based on the CDR3 plus reference TRBV5-4 and TRBJ2-1, the full variable domain is ETGVTQSPTHLIKTRGQQVTLRCSSQSGHNTVSWYQQALGQGPQFIFQYYREEENGRGNFPPRFSGLQFPNYSSELNVNALELDDSALYLCASSLLASGSNEQFFGPGTRLTVL.

J is TRBJ1-2 and V is TRBV2; D may be TRBD1 (6 bases). Trimming left V 8 bases short and J 5 bases short, with 15 bases between. CDR3 length: 13 residues. Germline V lookup: CDR1 SNHLY, CDR2 FYNNEI. This CDR3 reads CASPEKGVYGYTF. In DNA, the CDR3 is TGTGCCAGCCCAGAGAAGGGGGTTTATGGCTACACCTTC.

CDR3 sequence (DNA): TGTGCCACCAGTCCAGGGTCGAACACCGGGGAGCTGTTTTTT. Amino acid sequence: CATSPGSNTGELFF. The chain has TRBV24-1 and TRBJ2-2, with D possibly being TRBD1 (5 bases). Trimming took 6 bases from V and 0 from J, leaving 7 bases between them. This CDR3 contains 14 residues. Germline-derived CDR1 and CDR2 are KGHDR and SFDVKD.

The V gene is TRBV6-2 or TRBV6-3, the J gene TRBJ1-2; weak D call: TRBD1 (5 bases). Germline CDR1 reads MNHEY; CDR2 reads SVGEGT. The CDR3 runs to 16 residues. Deletions cut 6 bases from V and 0 bases from J, with 17 bases between. This chain's CDR3 is CASSPGPRGSNYGYTF. The CDR3 nucleotides read TGTGCCAGCAGCCCTGGACCTAGGGGATCTAACTATGGCTACACCTTC.

V and J are TRBV29-1 and TRBJ1-2; D is possibly TRBD1 (5 bases). Trimming removed 0 bases from V and 8 bases from J, with 10 bases in between. The CDR3 extends over 12 amino acids. From germline, CDR1 is SQVTM and CDR2 ANQGSEA. CDR3 sequence reads: CSVEDKPGGYTF. CDR3 in DNA: TGCAGCGTTGAAGATAAGCCAGGGGGCTACACCTTC.

This clone showed up many times. The genes are TRBV18 and TRBJ1-6; D is unresolved. The CDR3 is 14 amino acids. Germline CDR1 KGHSH, CDR2 LQKENI. Trimming took 4 bases from V and 10 from J, leaving 14 bases between them. CDR3 sequence: CASSLSGERSPLHF. CDR3 DNA sequence: TGTGCCAGCTCACTATCCGGGGAAAGGTCACCCCTCCACTTT.

This chain uses TRBV4-2 with TRBJ2-7; 7 nucleotides line up with TRBD2. The CDR3 is 16 amino acids. Trimming removed 0 bases from V and 3 bases from J; junction bases left unmatched: 8. Germline values: CDR1 LGHNA, CDR2 YNFKEQ. In DNA, the CDR3 is TGTGCCAGCAGCCAAGAGTCAGCTAGCGGTAACTACGAGCAGTACTTC. This sequence encodes CASSQESASGNYEQYF.

CDR3 nucleotide sequence: TGTGCCAGCTTCCGGGAAACTGAAGCTTTCTTT. Amino acid sequence: CASFRETEAFF. This chain connects TRBV28 to TRBJ1-1; D gene unclear. Germline V lookup: CDR1 MDHEN, CDR2 SYDVKM. This CDR3 is 11 amino acids long. V lost 8 bases to trimming and J lost 5 bases, with 9 bases between them.

CDR3 sequence (DNA): TGCGCCAGCAGCTTGGTCCCCGGACTCGCCTACGAGCAGTACTTC. This codes for CASSLVPGLAYEQYF. The V and J genes are TRBV5-1 and TRBJ2-7; a possible D gene is TRBD2 (5 bases). Trimming removed 0 bases from V and 2 bases from J, with 12 bases in between. The germline CDR1 and CDR2 sequences are SGHRS and YFSETQ. There are 15 residues in the CDR3.

For the CDR3, the DNA is TGTGCCTGCGGACAGGTCTACACTGAAGCTTTCTTT. Amino acid sequence: CACGQVYTEAFF. The chain recombines TRBV28 with TRBJ1-1; 7 bases map to TRBD1. Germline V gene lookup returns CDR1 MDHEN and CDR2 SYDVKM. This CDR3 comprises 12 residues. Trimming cost V 11 bases and J 3 bases; bases outside gene matches: 6.

The CDR3 nucleotides read TGTGCCAGTACCCCAAACCCGGCAGGGTTCAATCAGCCCCAGCATTTT. This encodes CASTPNPAGFNQPQHF. This chain uses TRBV19 with TRBJ1-5; perhaps TRBD1 as D (5 bases). This CDR3 has 16 amino acids. Trimming took 7 bases from V and 3 from J, leaving 19 bases between them. Germline V CDR1 and CDR2: LNHDA, SQIVND (reference sequence).

The chain carries TRBV28 and TRBJ1-2; 8 bases line up with TRBD1. CDR1 MDHEN and CDR2 SYDVKM come from the germline V gene. V shed 6 bases, J shed 3 bases, and the junction held 12 bases outside the gene matches. This CDR3 is 16 amino acids long. This CDR3 is CASSIQGALPYYGYTF. The CDR3 DNA sequence: TGTGCCAGCAGCATCCAGGGGGCGCTACCCTACTATGGCTACACCTTC.

The chain uses TRBV7-9 and TRBJ2-5; 10 bases are a match to TRBD1. Germline V gene lookup returns CDR1 SEHNR and CDR2 FQNEAQ (reference sequence). The trim removed 5 bases at V and 5 bases at J, leaving 11 bases unmatched. The CDR3 totals 16 residues. The CDR3 is CASSLGQGGSEETQYF. The CDR3 region has the DNA TGTGCCAGCAGCCTCGGACAGGGGGGTTCAGAGGAGACCCAGTACTTC.

The chain links TRBV28 to TRBJ1-5, with a tentative D call TRBD1 (5 bases). Trimming pared 5 bases from V and 3 bases from J, leaving 14 bases between. Germline CDR1 reads MDHEN; CDR2 reads SYDVKM. The CDR3 consists of 15 residues. The CDR3 bases are TGTGCCAGCAGTGCCTTTGTAGGGGCCAATCAGCCCCAGCATTTT. It translates to CASSAFVGANQPQHF. The variable domain in full, completed from reference TRBV28 and TRBJ1-5, reads DVKVTQSSRYLVKRTGEKVFLECVQDMDHENMFWYRQDPGLGLRLIYFSYDVKMKEKGDIPEGYSVSREKKERFSLILESASTNQTSMYLCASSAFVGANQPQHFGDGTRLSIL.

The V and J genes are TRBV7-9 and TRBJ1-5; 7 nucleotides match TRBD1. The CDR3 extends over 18 amino acids. J gave up 0 bases and V 1 base, and 9 bases lay outside the gene matches. The germline V gene encodes CDR1 SEHNR and CDR2 FQNEAQ (reference sequence). CDR3 sequence reads: CASSLVGYRDSSNQPQHF. The CDR3 DNA is TGTGCCAGCAGCTTAGTCGGATACCGGGACAGTAGCAATCAGCCCCAGCATTTT.

This chain joins TRBV19 and TRBJ1-1; tentatively, D is TRBD1 (6 bases). This CDR3 contains 15 residues. The germline gives CDR1 LNHDA, CDR2 SQIVND (reference sequence). Trimming shortened V by 7 bases and J by 1 base, and 16 bases separated the two germline ends. The CDR3 bases are TGTGCCAGTACGAAATGGACAGACCAGAACACTGAAGCTTTCTTT. Encoded protein: CASTKWTDQNTEAFF.

The chain joins TRBV9 to TRBJ2-5; 7 bases are a match to TRBD1. With 4 bases clipped from V and 1 base from J, the junction kept 10 bases outside the gene matches. The CDR3 totals 16 residues. Germline V gene data show CDR1 as SGDLS and CDR2 as YYNGEE. DNA for the CDR3: TGTGCCAGCAGCCCCTTGACAGGGCTGATCCAAGAGACCCAGTACTTC. It specifies CASSPLTGLIQETQYF.

This clone appeared a single time. The J gene is TRBJ2-6, the V gene TRBV7-9, with 8 bases that match TRBD1. The CDR3 has 18 amino acids. The V and J ends lost 5 bases and 0 bases, in that order; junction bases with no gene match: 9. In germline, CDR1 is SEHNR, CDR2 FQNEAQ (reference sequence). The CDR3 loop is CASSPRQGSISGANVLTF. CDR3 DNA sequence: TGTGCCAGCAGCCCTCGACAGGGGTCTATCTCTGGGGCCAACGTCCTGACTTTC.

The rearrangement joins TRBV7-9 to TRBJ1-3; TRBD1 matches at 7 bases. Germline V lookup: CDR1 SEHNR, CDR2 FQNEAQ (reference sequence). Trimming at V came to 7 bases and at J to 11 bases, leaving 8 bases not matched to a gene. This CDR3 is built from 12 residues. The CDR3: CASTGTAFPIYF. CDR3 nucleotides: TGTGCCAGCACCGGGACAGCCTTTCCCATATATTTT.